This T cell receptor beta chain was observed in a study of T cell responses to AZD1222 COVID-19 vaccine. Study-wide points: Most donors were white British and more were female, and clonal diversity was possibly underestimated. Repertoire collection took place solely once the T cell response had peaked.

The CDR3 contains 13 residues. Trimming took 0 bases from V and 6 from J, leaving 8 bases between them. Concerning this clone: Its antigen is unknown.

Generated by immunoSEQ multiplex PCR, the TCRdb table keeps only in-frame clones and is missing some. The sample lists about 97,000 clones, 86% seen once, with 5% in the top ten. Sequences were derived from peripheral blood, sampled on day 0 of AZD1222 vaccination. This sequence originates from an adult in good health. The rearrangement links TRBV12-3 or TRBV12-4 to TRBJ1-2; D remains ambiguous. The CDR3 loop is CASSLARTHGYTF. The CDR3, as DNA: TGTGCCAGCAGTTTAGCGCGGACTCATGGCTACACCTTC.